Listed here are 30 T cell receptor beta chains from one sample, sequenced in a study of TIL therapy for anti-PD-1-resistant metastatic lung cancer. This sample's time point: pre-treatment sample, taken before nivolumab and TIL therapy. The tumor samples were excised metastases, mostly pleural nodules or supraclavicular lymph nodes. Sequencing used immunoSEQ v3. Data came from immunoSEQ multiplex PCR; TCRdb stores just in-frame clones and leaves some out. The sample includes about 10,000 clones, 55% to 70% of them seen just once. Specimen: tumor tissue, collected at baseline. The receptors were gathered from a person between 30 and 79 years old with non-small cell lung cancer.

The chain joins TRBV5-8 to TRBJ1-4; 8 bases are a match to TRBD1. V shed 4 bases, J shed 4 bases, and the junction held 6 bases outside the gene matches. Germline V gene sequence: CDR1 SGHTS, CDR2 YDEGEE. This CDR3 region has 15 residues. The CDR3 DNA is TGTGCCAGCAGCCCCAGGGGGCAGGTTAATGAAAAACTGTTTTTT. Translated: CASSPRGQVNEKLFF. Using reference TRBV5-8 and TRBJ1-4 for the parts outside the CDR3, the full variable domain is EAGVTQSPTHLIKTRGQQATLRCSPISGHTSVYWYQQALGLGLQFLLWYDEGEERNRGNFPPRFSGRQFPNYSSELNVNALELEDSALYLCASSPRGQVNEKLFFGSGTQLSVL.

J is TRBJ2-1 and V is TRBV4-1, with 11 bases that match TRBD2. In germline, CDR1 is MGHRA, CDR2 YSYEKL. The CDR3 has 15 amino acids. V dropped 5 bases and J dropped 7; count of bases not matched to a gene: 7. The CDR3 DNA reads TGCGCCAGCAGCTTTCGGACTAGCGGGCCAAATGAGCAGTTCTTC. Encoded protein: CASSFRTSGPNEQFF.

The chain carries TRBV30 and TRBJ1-2; unclear D gene. Germline lookup yields CDR1 GTSNPN and CDR2 SVGIG (reference sequence). The V end was cut by 0 bases, the J end by 6 bases, with 20 bases between. CDR3 length equals 16 residues. The CDR3 nucleotides read TGTGCCTGGAGTGTCGGAGGGAACCCTCATATGGATGGCTACACCTTC. The encoded protein is CAWSVGGNPHMDGYTF.

The chain recombines TRBV27 with TRBJ2-4; possible D gene TRBD2, 5 bases. V was clipped by 5 bases and J by 8 bases, with 16 bases between them. The CDR3 loop spans 14 amino acids. Germline lookup yields CDR1 MNHEY and CDR2 SMNVEV (reference sequence). CDR3 loop: CASSPEVAGDIQYF. In DNA, the CDR3 is TGTGCCAGCAGTCCGGAGGTGGCCGGGGACATTCAGTACTTC.

The genes are TRBV5-6 and TRBJ2-1, with a tentative D call TRBD1 (5 bases). The CDR3 has 15 residues. The V end was cut by 4 bases, the J end by 0 bases, with 11 bases between. Per germline, CDR1 SGHDT and CDR2 YYEEEE. The CDR3, as DNA: TGTGCCAGCAGCCGACAGAGCTTCTCCTACAATGAGCAGTTCTTC. This encodes CASSRQSFSYNEQFF.

V and J are TRBV6-1 and TRBJ1-1; maybe TRBD1 (5 bases). V shed 1 base and J shed 3 bases, with 15 bases lying between them. Germline CDR1 and CDR2: MNHNS and SASEGT. The CDR3 is 16 amino acids. The CDR3 protein is CASSEGQGLGHTEAFF. The CDR3 nucleotides read TGTGCCAGCAGTGAAGGTCAGGGTCTAGGGCACACTGAAGCTTTCTTT.

The sample holds one count of this clone. This chain connects TRBV4-1 to TRBJ1-4, with no clear D. The CDR3 runs 15 residues. V lost 4 bases and J 0 bases, leaving 9 bases between the germline ends. Germline CDR1 is MGHRA and CDR2 is YSYEKL. The CDR3 DNA reads TGCGCCAGCAGCCCGCTAACCACAACTAATGAAAAACTGTTTTTT. Its protein is CASSPLTTTNEKLFF.

This clone was seen more than once but under ten times. The V gene is TRBV6-5, the J gene TRBJ1-2, with D unresolved. The germline CDR1 and CDR2 sequences are MNHEY and SVGAGI. V dropped 0 bases and J dropped 4 bases, with 12 bases sitting between them. CDR3 length: 15 amino acids. Here the CDR3 DNA reads TGTGCCAGCAGTTACTCCGACCCAAGCACCTATGGCTACACCTTC. As protein: CASSYSDPSTYGYTF.

This chain connects TRBV27 to TRBJ2-5; D gene unclear. V shed 2 bases and J shed 5 bases, with 3 bases lying between them. The CDR3 is 11 residues long. Germline V gene data show CDR1 as MNHEY and CDR2 as SMNVEV (reference sequence). The CDR3 protein is CASSLGETQYF. CDR3 in DNA: TGTGCCAGCAGTTTAGGGGAGACCCAGTACTTC.

This clone was counted only a few times. V is TRBV4-1 and J is TRBJ2-4; tentatively, D is TRBD2 (7 bases). The V end was cut by 4 bases, the J end by 8 bases, with 18 bases between. Germline V gene lookup returns CDR1 MGHRA and CDR2 YSYEKL. The CDR3 runs 15 residues. The CDR3 DNA is TGCGCCAGCAGCCCTTCCCAAGGGGGAGGGGACATTCAGTACTTC. This gives the protein CASSPSQGGGDIQYF.

The gene calls are TRBV6-6 and TRBJ2-2, with no clear D. The CDR3 is 16 residues long. CDR1 is MNHNY and CDR2 is SVGAGI in the germline V gene (reference sequence). V gave up 0 bases and J gave up 0 bases, with 8 bases separating them. The CDR3 protein is CASSYSYGSNTGELFF. CDR3 coding DNA: TGTGCCAGCAGTTACTCGTACGGCTCGAACACCGGGGAGCTGTTTTTT.

The rearrangement links TRBV6-1 to TRBJ1-1; 7 nucleotides match TRBD1. The V gene's germline CDR1 is MNHNS and CDR2 SASEGT. This CDR3 comprises 14 residues. The ends lost 6 bases at V and 3 bases at J; junction bases unmatched: 7. CDR3 sequence reads: CASSDRDSYTEAFF. Written as DNA, the CDR3 is TGTGCCAGCAGCGACAGGGACAGCTACACTGAAGCTTTCTTT.

This chain connects TRBV7-4 to TRBJ1-5; TRBD1 agrees at 8 bases. This CDR3 has 13 amino acids. Unmatched junction bases numbered 1, after V lost 4 bases and J lost 5 bases. Germline assignment: CDR1 SGHVT and CDR2 SQSDAQ. CDR3 protein: CASSSDRDQPQHF. The CDR3 bases are TGTGCCAGCAGCTCGGACAGGGATCAGCCCCAGCATTTT.

The genes are TRBV29-1 and TRBJ1-2, with a weak D call TRBD1 (6 bases). Germline V CDR1 and CDR2: SQVTM, ANQGSEA. CDR3 length: 11 residues. V lost 6 bases and J 5 bases, leaving 10 bases between the germline ends. The CDR3 DNA is TGCAGCGTGGAAACAGGGTATGGCTACACCTTC. Its protein is CSVETGYGYTF.

V is TRBV11-3 and J is TRBJ1-6, with TRBD1 matching 10 bases. The CDR3 spans 15 residues. V shed 3 bases, J shed 9 bases, and the junction held 5 bases outside the gene matches. Germline V CDR1 and CDR2: SGHNT, YENEEA. CDR3 amino acids: CASSLTGGLGSPLHF. CDR3 nucleotides: TGTGCCAGCAGCTTGACAGGGGGCTTGGGTTCACCCCTCCACTTT.

This chain uses TRBV18 with TRBJ1-5; 7 positions agree with TRBD1. Germline loops: CDR1 KGHSH, CDR2 LQKENI. V shed 3 bases, J shed 5 bases, and the junction held 1 base outside the gene matches. The CDR3 loop spans 13 amino acids. The CDR3 spells CASSPGTDQPQHF. The CDR3, as DNA: TGTGCCAGCTCACCCGGGACAGATCAGCCCCAGCATTTT. Complete variable domain (other parts from reference TRBV18 and TRBJ1-5): NAGVMQNPRHLVRRRGQEARLRCSPMKGHSHVYWYRQLPEEGLKFMVYLQKENIIDESGMPKERFSAEFPKEGPSILRIQQVVRGDSAAYFCASSPGTDQPQHFGDGTRLSIL.

This chain connects TRBV7-2 to TRBJ1-5; D is perhaps TRBD1 (6 bases). The V end lost 5 bases, the J end lost 7 bases, and 12 bases lay between the germline ends. The length of the CDR3 is 13 residues. The germline V gene has CDR1 SGHTA and CDR2 FQGNSA. The CDR3 loop reads CASSEQGDQPQHF. DNA of the CDR3: TGTGCCAGCAGCGAACAGGGTGACCAGCCCCAGCATTTT. The complete variable domain, with remaining parts taken from reference TRBV7-2 and TRBJ1-5, reads GAGVSQSPSNKVTEKGKDVELRCDPISGHTALYWYRQSLGQGLEFLIYFQGNSAPDKSGLPSDRFSAERTGGSVSTLTIQRTQQEDSAVYLCASSEQGDQPQHFGDGTRLSIL.

This clone is deemed medium-sized. This rearrangement joins TRBV5-5 to TRBJ1-5, with D maybe TRBD1 (5 bases). Per germline, CDR1 SGHKS and CDR2 YYEKEE (reference sequence). Deletions cut 3 bases from V and 3 bases from J, with 13 bases between. This CDR3 is built from 15 residues. CDR3 DNA sequence: TGTGCCAGCAGCTCGCAATCGGGGACCAATCAGCCCCAGCATTTT. Encoded protein: CASSSQSGTNQPQHF.

About this clone: One end of the junction is discordant with germline, which a read error may explain. The chain carries TRBV27 and TRBJ2-1, with unresolved D. Germline CDR1 reads MNHEY; CDR2 reads SMNVEV (reference sequence). The CDR3 length is 12 residues. CDR3: CASGLWVNEQFF. The CDR3 nucleotides are TGTGCCAGCGGTTTATGGGTCAATGAGCAGTTCTTC.

The rearrangement joins TRBV5-4 to TRBJ1-1; D not certain. The CDR3 loop spans 13 amino acids. Germline-derived CDR1 and CDR2 are SGHNT and YYREEE (reference sequence). The germline V and J ends were trimmed by 1 base and 1 base, with 5 bases remaining between them. The CDR3 sequence is CASSLTANTEAFF. The CDR3 DNA reads as TGTGCCAGCAGCTTGACGGCGAACACTGAAGCTTTCTTT.

This clone was counted a few times. This sequence joins TRBV30 and TRBJ2-1; the D gene could be TRBD1 or TRBD2 (5 bases each). CDR3 length: 20 residues. V was trimmed by 0 bases and J by 0 bases, leaving 24 bases between them. CDR1 GTSNPN and CDR2 SVGIG come from the germline V gene (reference sequence). In DNA, the CDR3 is TGTGCCTGGAGTGTACTGCTTCGTGGGGGAGTGGCGCGCTCCTACAATGAGCAGTTCTTC. Amino acids: CAWSVLLRGGVARSYNEQFF.

The rearrangement joins TRBV5-1 to TRBJ2-1; 7 nucleotides align to TRBD2. With 0 bases clipped from V and 5 bases from J, the junction kept 5 bases outside the gene matches. The germline V gene has CDR1 SGHRS and CDR2 YFSETQ. This CDR3 spans 15 amino acids. In DNA form, the CDR3 reads TGCGCCAGCAGCTTGGGGCGGGCGGGGGACAATGAGCAGTTCTTC. The encoded protein is CASSLGRAGDNEQFF.

The chain carries TRBV29-1 and TRBJ2-3; perhaps TRBD1 as D (6 bases). This CDR3 region has 12 residues. Germline V CDR1 and CDR2: SQVTM, ANQGSEA. With 7 bases removed from V and 1 base from J, the gap between germline ends came to 9 bases. The CDR3 is CSEQGGTDTQYF. The CDR3, as DNA: TGCAGCGAACAGGGAGGCACAGATACGCAGTATTTT.

The genes are TRBV11-2 and TRBJ2-7; 7 bases line up with TRBD1. Germline V gene sequence: CDR1 SGHAT, CDR2 FQNNGV. Trimming took 3 bases from V and 2 from J; bases not matched to a gene: 4. This CDR3 region has 14 residues. The CDR3 region has the DNA TGTGCCAGCAGCTTGGGACAGTACACCTACGAGCAGTACTTC. It codes for CASSLGQYTYEQYF.

The gene calls are TRBV19 and TRBJ1-5; TRBD1 is a possible D gene (6 bases). V gave up 5 bases and J gave up 7 bases, with 15 bases separating them. The CDR3 consists of 14 residues. CDR1 and CDR2 from the germline V gene are LNHDA and SQIVND (reference sequence). The CDR3 nucleotides read TGTGCCAGTAGTGAGGATTCGGACAGCCAGCCCCAGCATTTT. It specifies CASSEDSDSQPQHF.

The rearrangement uses TRBV7-2 and TRBJ1-1; D is uncertain. Germline CDR1 reads SGHTA; CDR2 reads FQGNSA. There are 11 residues in the CDR3. The V end lost 3 bases, the J end lost 5 bases, and 4 bases lay between the germline ends. The CDR3 spells CASSFGTEAFF. In nucleotides, the CDR3 is TGTGCCAGCAGCTTCGGGACTGAAGCTTTCTTT. The full variable domain, in which reference TRBV7-2 and TRBJ1-1 provide the parts outside the CDR3, is GAGVSQSPSNKVTEKGKDVELRCDPISGHTALYWYRQSLGQGLEFLIYFQGNSAPDKSGLPSDRFSAERTGGSVSTLTIQRTQQEDSAVYLCASSFGTEAFFGQGTRLTVV.

The chain joins TRBV19 to TRBJ1-2; no reliable D call. CDR1 LNHDA and CDR2 SQIVND come from the germline V gene (reference sequence). The V end lost 6 bases, the J end lost 0 bases, and 17 bases lay between the germline ends. This CDR3 has 16 amino acids. CDR3 residues: CASRTKWGSPNYGYTF. Written as DNA, the CDR3 is TGTGCCAGTAGGACAAAGTGGGGATCCCCTAACTATGGCTACACCTTC.

This clone is labeled as medium-sized (0.01 to 0.1%). The chain employs TRBV11-3 and TRBJ1-2, with D possibly matching TRBD1 (6 bases). The CDR3 totals 15 residues. V gave up 4 bases and J gave up 6 bases, with 18 bases separating them. The germline V gene has CDR1 SGHNT and CDR2 YENEEA. The CDR3 DNA sequence: TGTGCCAGCAGCTCCGCCGGGACAAGACGGGATGGCTACACCTTC. Encoded protein: CASSSAGTRRDGYTF.

This chain uses TRBV6-1 with TRBJ2-5, with TRBD2 matching 10 bases. The CDR3 sequence is 16 residues long. CDR1 is MNHNS and CDR2 is SASEGT in the germline V gene. V was pared by 2 bases and J by 2 bases, with 5 bases of the junction left unmatched. CDR3 region: CASSESRTSGQETQYF. The CDR3 DNA sequence: TGTGCCAGCAGTGAATCGAGGACTAGCGGACAAGAGACCCAGTACTTC.

V gene TRBV29-1 combines with J gene TRBJ2-3, with 8 nucleotides matching TRBD2. This CDR3 is built from 13 residues. V was clipped by 3 bases and J by 3 bases; unmatched bases: 2. CDR1 and CDR2 from the germline V gene are SQVTM and ANQGSEA. CDR3 in amino acids: CSVDRGGTDTQYF. DNA of the CDR3: TGCAGCGTTGACCGGGGGGGTACAGATACGCAGTATTTT.